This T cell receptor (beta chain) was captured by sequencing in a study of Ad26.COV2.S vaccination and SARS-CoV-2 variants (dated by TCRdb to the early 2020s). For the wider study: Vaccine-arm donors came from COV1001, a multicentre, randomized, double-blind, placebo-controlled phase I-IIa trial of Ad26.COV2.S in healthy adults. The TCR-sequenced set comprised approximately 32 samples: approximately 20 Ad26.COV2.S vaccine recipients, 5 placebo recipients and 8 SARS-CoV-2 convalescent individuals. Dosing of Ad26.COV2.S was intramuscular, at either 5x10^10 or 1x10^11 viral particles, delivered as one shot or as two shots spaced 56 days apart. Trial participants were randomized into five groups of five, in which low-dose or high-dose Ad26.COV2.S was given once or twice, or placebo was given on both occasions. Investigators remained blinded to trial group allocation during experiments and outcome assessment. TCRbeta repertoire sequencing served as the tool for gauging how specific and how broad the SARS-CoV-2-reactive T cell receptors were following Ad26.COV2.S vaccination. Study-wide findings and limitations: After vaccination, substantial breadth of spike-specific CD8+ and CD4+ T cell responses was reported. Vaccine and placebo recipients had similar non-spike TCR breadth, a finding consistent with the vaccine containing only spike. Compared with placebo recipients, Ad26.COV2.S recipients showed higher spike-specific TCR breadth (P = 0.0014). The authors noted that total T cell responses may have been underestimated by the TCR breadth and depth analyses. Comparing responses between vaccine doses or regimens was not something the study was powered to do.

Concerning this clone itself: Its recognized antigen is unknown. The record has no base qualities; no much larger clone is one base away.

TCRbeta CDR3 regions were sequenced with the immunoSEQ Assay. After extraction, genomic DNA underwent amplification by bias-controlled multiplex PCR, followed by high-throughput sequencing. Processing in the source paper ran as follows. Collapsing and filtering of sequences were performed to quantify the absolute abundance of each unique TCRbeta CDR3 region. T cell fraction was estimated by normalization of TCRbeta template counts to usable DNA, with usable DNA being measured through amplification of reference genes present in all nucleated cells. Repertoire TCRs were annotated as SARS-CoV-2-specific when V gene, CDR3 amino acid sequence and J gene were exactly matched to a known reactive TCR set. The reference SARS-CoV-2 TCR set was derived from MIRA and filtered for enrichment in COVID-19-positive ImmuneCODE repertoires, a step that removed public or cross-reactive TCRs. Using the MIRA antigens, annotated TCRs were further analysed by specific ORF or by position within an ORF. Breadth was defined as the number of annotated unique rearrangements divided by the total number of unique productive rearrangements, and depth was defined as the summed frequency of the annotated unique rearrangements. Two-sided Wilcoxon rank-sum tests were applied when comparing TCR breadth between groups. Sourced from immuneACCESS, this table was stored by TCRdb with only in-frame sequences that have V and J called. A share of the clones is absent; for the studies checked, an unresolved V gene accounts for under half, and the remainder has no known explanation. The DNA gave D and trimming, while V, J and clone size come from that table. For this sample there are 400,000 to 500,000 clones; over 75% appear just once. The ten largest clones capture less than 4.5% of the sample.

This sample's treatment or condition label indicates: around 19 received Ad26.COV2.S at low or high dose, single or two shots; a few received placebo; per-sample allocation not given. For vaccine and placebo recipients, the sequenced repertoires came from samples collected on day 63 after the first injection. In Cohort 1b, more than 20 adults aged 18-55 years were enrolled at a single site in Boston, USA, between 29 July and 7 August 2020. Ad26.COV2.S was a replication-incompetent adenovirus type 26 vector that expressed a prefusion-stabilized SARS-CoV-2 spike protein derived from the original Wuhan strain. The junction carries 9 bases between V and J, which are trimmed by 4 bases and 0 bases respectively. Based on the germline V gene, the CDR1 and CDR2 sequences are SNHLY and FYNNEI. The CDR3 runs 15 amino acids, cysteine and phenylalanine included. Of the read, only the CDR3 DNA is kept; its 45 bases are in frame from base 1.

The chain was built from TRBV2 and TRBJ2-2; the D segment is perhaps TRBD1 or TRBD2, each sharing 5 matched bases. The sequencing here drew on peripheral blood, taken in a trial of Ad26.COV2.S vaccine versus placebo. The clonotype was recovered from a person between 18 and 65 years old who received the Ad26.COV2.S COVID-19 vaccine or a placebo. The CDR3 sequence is CASSAGLANTGELFF. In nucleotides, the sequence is TGTGCCAGCAGTGCGGGGCTCGCGAACACCGGGGAGCTGTTTTTT.